Listed below are T cell receptor beta chains from one sample, sequenced in a study of cytomegalovirus exposure and HLA in healthy donors. This table comes from immunoSEQ multiplex PCR, and its TCRdb copy is limited to in-frame clones, with some not included. The table lists fewer than 150,000 clones, approximately 86% of them singletons, with around 10% in the top ten. The sample was PBMCs. The receptors come from a man between 18 and 29 years old in good health and CMV-seropositive. Both conserved end residues are part of each CDR3. Not all rows give a size; the values are once, few, many and, for expanded clones, a class.

J gene | V gene | clone size | CDR3 protein
TRBJ2-3 | TRBV28 | NA | CASSTSLPGGVDTQYF
TRBJ2-7 | TRBV7-2 | NA | CASSPRDSWTYEQYF
TRBJ2-5 | TRBV7-2 | NA | CASSPTGTLYQETQYF
TRBJ2-1 | TRBV19 | NA | CASSPPGVRRGAYNEQFF
TRBJ2-3 | TRBV6-5 | once | CASSQSGGVGDTQYF
TRBJ2-2 | TRBV7-3 | many | CASSLTGSSNGELFF
TRBJ2-7 | TRBV6-5 | NA | CASREGRREQYF
TRBJ1-5 | TRBV6-6 | NA | CASSSVFGGNQPQHF
TRBJ1-1 | TRBV2 | NA | CASSGDTEAFF
TRBJ1-3 | TRBV10-2 | NA | CASSDEGLGSGNTIYF
TRBJ2-3 | TRBV30 | few | CAWRRGQRSDTQYF
TRBJ2-3 | TRBV11-3 | NA | CASSQGTVSSSTDTQYF
TRBJ2-3 | TRBV7-9 | NA | CASSLEELSRTDTQYF
TRBJ2-7 | TRBV6-5 | NA | CASTPGLASYEQYF
TRBJ2-1 | TRBV7-9 | few | CASSHPTQDEQFF
TRBJ2-7 | TRBV2 | NA | CAITKRRSSYEQYF
TRBJ2-1 | TRBV5-8 | NA | CASSLTGLYNEQFF
TRBJ2-5 | TRBV7-7 | NA | CASSSGGTAETQYF
TRBJ2-7 | TRBV18 | NA | CASSPGTRYEQYF
TRBJ2-5 | TRBV7-8 | NA | CASSLPLYPGGRVTQETQYF
TRBJ1-1 | TRBV5-4 | NA | CASSVDRSLGFF
TRBJ1-2 | TRBV6-1 | NA | CASSQTTGVGGYTF
TRBJ2-5 | TRBV15 | NA | CATSFAGGLETQYF
TRBJ2-5 | TRBV27 | NA | CASSLAFGTSGQETQYF
TRBJ1-5 | TRBV2 | NA | CASSRPNDRASNQPQHF
TRBJ2-4 | TRBV11-2 | NA | CASSPTGDKNIQYF
TRBJ2-2 | TRBV7-9 | NA | CASSLIDGELFF
TRBJ1-5 | TRBV11-2 | NA | CASSLVGDQPQHF
TRBJ2-7 | TRBV5-1 | NA | CASSLAGGVYEQYF
TRBJ1-4 | TRBV7-8 | NA | CASSYGPLGGDEKLFF
TRBJ2-7 | TRBV5-1 | NA | CASSWGVGYEQYF
TRBJ1-1 | TRBV4-1 | NA | CASSQDPNRRHTEAFF
TRBJ2-1 | TRBV6-6 | NA | CASYLGGYNEQFF
TRBJ2-1 | TRBV11-2 | NA | CASKIGPGGSNEQFF
TRBJ2-3 | TRBV7-3 | few | CASSRTQGSTDTQYF
TRBJ2-3 | TRBV11-3 | NA | CASSLDRVAGGPTDTQYF
TRBJ2-2 | TRBV27 | few | CASRRGGDTGELFF
TRBJ1-5 | TRBV6-1 | NA | CANGSNQPQHF
TRBJ1-3 | TRBV29-1 | NA | CSVADRDSGNTIYF
TRBJ1-6 | TRBV6-4 | NA | CASSTGTGGSPLHF
TRBJ2-3 | TRBV20-1 | NA | CSVGGQYF
TRBJ2-7 | TRBV5-1 | NA | CASSLAAGNEQYF
TRBJ1-5 | TRBV5-8 | NA | CASSLKGQGNQPQHF
TRBJ2-7 | TRBV6-1 | NA | CASSEFGAYEQYF
TRBJ2-1 | TRBV5-6 | once | CASSPMTSNEQFF
TRBJ1-5 | TRBV2 | few | CASSVPGGRNPQHF